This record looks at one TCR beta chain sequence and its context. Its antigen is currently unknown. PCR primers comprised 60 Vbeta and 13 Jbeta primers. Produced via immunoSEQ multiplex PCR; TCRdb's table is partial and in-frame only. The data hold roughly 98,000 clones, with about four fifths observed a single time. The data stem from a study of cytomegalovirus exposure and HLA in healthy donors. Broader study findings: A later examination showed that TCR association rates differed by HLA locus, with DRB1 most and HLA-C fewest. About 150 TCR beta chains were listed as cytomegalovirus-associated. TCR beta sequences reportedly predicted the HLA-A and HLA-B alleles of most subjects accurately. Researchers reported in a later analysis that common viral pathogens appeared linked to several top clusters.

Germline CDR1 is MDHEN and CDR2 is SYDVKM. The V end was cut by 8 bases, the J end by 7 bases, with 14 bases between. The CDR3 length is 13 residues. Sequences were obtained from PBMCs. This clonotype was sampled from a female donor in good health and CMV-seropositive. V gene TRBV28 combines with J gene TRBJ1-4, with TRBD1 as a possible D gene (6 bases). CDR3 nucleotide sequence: TGTGCCAGCCGAACGGGAGGGGGTGAAAAACTGTTTTTT. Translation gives CASRTGGGEKLFF.